This T cell receptor beta chain appears in the sequencing data of a study of blood T cells in healthy people across ages. Remarks on this clonotype: Its antigen remains unidentified.

Regarding the study as a whole: Per million T cells, TCR beta diversity dropped about linearly as age rose.

A second roughly 6 to 11 cycle PCR used barcoded and J-beta primers. Via MiXCR, TCRdb re-called the 5' RACE reads, giving one row per CDR3 protein. The sample shows around 1,800,000 distinct CDR3 sequences, roughly two fifths of them seen only once. The TCR originated in a human donor in good health. The sequenced material came from blood.

The CDR3 nucleotides read TGCAGTGCAATATCAGGACAGGGGACGCAGCCCCAGCATTTT. It specifies CSAISGQGTQPQHF. V usage is TRBV20-1 and J usage is TRBJ1-5; 9 nucleotides line up with TRBD1. With V trimmed by 6 bases and J by 7 bases, 10 bases remained unmatched. The germline gives CDR1 DFQATT, CDR2 SNEGSKA (reference sequence). The CDR3 consists of 14 residues.